This TCR beta chain was found in a study of control samples from healthy donors and cancer patients. The table lists this clone with a few counts. Here immunoSEQ multiplex PCR was the method, and the copy in TCRdb shows in-frame clones only, minus some. The data show fewer than 200,000 clones, 85% to 90% seen once. The specimen sequenced was blood. The receptor's source is a woman under 40 in good health.

CDR3 sequence (DNA): TGTGCCAGCAGTTACGGAGGGAGGGACACTGAAGCTTTCTTT. Its protein is CASSYGGRDTEAFF. The chain combines TRBV6-5 with TRBJ1-1; D is unclear. Germline-derived CDR1 and CDR2 are MNHEY and SVGAGI. V dropped 2 bases and J dropped 3 bases, with 10 bases sitting between them. The CDR3 has 14 amino acids.